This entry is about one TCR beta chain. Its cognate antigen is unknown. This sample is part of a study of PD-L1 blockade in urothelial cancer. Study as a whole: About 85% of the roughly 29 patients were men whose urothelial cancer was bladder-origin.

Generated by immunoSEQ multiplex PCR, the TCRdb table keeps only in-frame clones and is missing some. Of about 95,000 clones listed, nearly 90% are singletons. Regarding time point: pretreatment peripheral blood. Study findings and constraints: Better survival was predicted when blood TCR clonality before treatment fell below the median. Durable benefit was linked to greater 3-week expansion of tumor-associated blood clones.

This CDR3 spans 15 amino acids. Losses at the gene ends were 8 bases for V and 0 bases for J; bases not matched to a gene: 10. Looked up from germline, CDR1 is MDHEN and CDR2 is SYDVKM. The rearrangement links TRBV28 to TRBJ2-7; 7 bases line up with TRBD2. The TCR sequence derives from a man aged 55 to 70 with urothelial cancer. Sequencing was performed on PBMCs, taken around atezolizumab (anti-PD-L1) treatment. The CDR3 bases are TGTGCCAGCCAAGCGCTGGGACTATCCTCCTACGAGCAGTACTTC. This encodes CASQALGLSSYEQYF.